A selection of T cell receptor beta chains follows, all from one sample in a study of neurological immune-mediated disorders. One entry per CDR3 protein results from TCRdb running MiXCR on the 5' RACE reads. The table shows tens of thousands of distinct CDR3 sequences, with 3.6% occurring only once. Sequenced input: PBMCs. These receptors were obtained from a young man with multiple sclerosis. Each CDR3 is given with its conserved first and last residue. The D gene is left open where the match is weak. Only some rows state a clone size, as once, few, many or a class for expanded clones.

many	13	TRBV2	-	TRBJ1-3	CATYTTSGNTIYF	TGTGCCACCTATACAACCTCTGGAAACACCATATATTTT
many	14	TRBV7-2	-	TRBJ2-1	CASSLPASAHEQFF	TGTGCCAGCAGCTTACCGGCTAGCGCCCATGAGCAGTTCTTC
many	16	TRBV15	-	TRBJ2-7	CATSRGSAESSYEQYF	TGTGCCACCAGCAGAGGATCGGCAGAGTCTTCCTACGAGCAGTACTTC
many	14	TRBV5-5	-	TRBJ1-5	CASSLDLQGQPQHF	TGTGCCAGCAGCTTAGACTTACAGGGTCAGCCCCAGCATTTT
many	19	TRBV3-1	-	TRBJ2-7	CASSHSIVGGSRRSYEQYF	TGTGCCAGCAGCCACTCCATTGTTGGAGGGAGTAGGCGAAGCTACGAGCAGTACTTC
many	14	TRBV3-1	-	TRBJ1-1	CASSQVSGGPEAFF	TGTGCCAGCAGCCAAGTGTCGGGCGGTCCTGAAGCTTTCTTT
-	14	TRBV9	-	TRBJ2-5	CASSVHGNQETQYF	TGTGCCAGCAGCGTACACGGCAACCAGGAGACCCAGTACTTC
many	13	TRBV29-1	-	TRBJ2-7	CSVERSRGYEQYF	TGCAGCGTTGAGCGATCCAGGGGCTACGAGCAGTACTTC
many	15	TRBV7-6	-	TRBJ2-2	CASSLVREITGELFF	TGTGCCAGCAGCTTAGTTAGGGAAATCACCGGGGAGCTGTTTTTT
many	15	TRBV7-2	-	TRBJ2-2	CASSLPLASTGELFF	TGTGCCAGCAGCTTACCCCTAGCGAGCACCGGGGAGCTGTTTTTT
many	15	TRBV10-3	TRBD2	TRBJ2-1	CAISESGGSYNEQFF	TGTGCCATCAGTGAGTCGGGCGGGAGCTACAATGAGCAGTTCTTC
many	15	TRBV7-2	-	TRBJ2-2	CASSSRTVGTGELFF	TGTGCCAGCAGCTCGCGGACGGTAGGCACCGGGGAGCTGTTTTTT
many	15	TRBV14	-	TRBJ2-3	CASSQDEWRPDTQYF	TGTGCCAGCAGCCAAGATGAGTGGAGGCCAGATACGCAGTATTTT
many	13	TRBV27	-	TRBJ1-2	CASRGTVYYGYTF	TGTGCCAGCAGGGGGACGGTATACTATGGCTACACCTTC
many	14	TRBV5-1	-	TRBJ2-5	CASSQGLHQETQYF	TGCGCCAGCAGTCAGGGACTCCACCAAGAGACCCAGTACTTC
many	13	TRBV27	-	TRBJ2-1	CASSLGLNNEQFF	TGTGCCAGCAGCCTCGGACTAAATAATGAGCAGTTCTTC
many	16	TRBV20-1	TRBD2	TRBJ2-4	CSARSTSGRLANIQYF	TGCAGTGCTAGATCGACTAGCGGGAGGCTGGCGAACATTCAGTACTTC
many	12	TRBV7-2	-	TRBJ1-4	CASTPGNEKLFF	TGTGCCAGCACTCCAGGGAATGAAAAACTGTTTTTT
many	12	TRBV6-6	-	TRBJ1-6	CASRTNNSPLHF	TGTGCCAGCAGGACTAATAATTCACCCCTCCACTTT
few	16	TRBV19	-	TRBJ1-2	CASSMDSRVPSYGYTF	TGTGCCAGTAGTATGGACAGCAGAGTTCCTTCTTATGGCTACACCTTC
many	14	TRBV15	TRBD1	TRBJ1-5	CATGPGQGNSPQHF	TGTGCCACCGGCCCGGGACAGGGAAATTCGCCCCAGCATTTT
many	16	TRBV20-1	TRBD2	TRBJ2-1	CSALGPGGSSYNEQFF	TGCAGTGCCCTCGGGCCCGGGGGGAGCTCCTACAATGAGCAGTTCTTC
many	14	TRBV3-1	-	TRBJ2-7	CASSLVSSPYEQYF	TGTGCCAGCAGCCTCGTGAGCTCCCCCTACGAGCAGTACTTC
many	16	TRBV5-1	-	TRBJ2-3	CASSSLGPPSTDTQYF	TGCGCCAGCAGCTCATTAGGGCCCCCTAGCACAGATACGCAGTATTTT
many	14	TRBV5-1	-	TRBJ2-3	CASSFPGAADTQYF	TGCGCCAGCAGCTTTCCAGGGGCCGCAGATACGCAGTATTTT
many	12	TRBV20-1	-	TRBJ2-3	CSARDELDTQYF	TGCAGTGCTAGAGATGAATTGGATACGCAGTATTTT
many	13	TRBV24-1	-	TRBJ2-1	CATSDPSLNEQFF	TGTGCCACCAGTGACCCTAGCCTCAATGAGCAGTTCTTC
many	18	TRBV5-1	TRBD1	TRBJ1-4	CASSLGTGYITTNEKLFF	TGCGCCAGCAGCTTGGGGACAGGGTACATTACAACTAATGAAAAACTGTTTTTT
many	18	TRBV5-1	-	TRBJ2-6	CASSLAWTPSSGANVLTF	TGCGCCAGCAGCTTGGCGTGGACACCATCCTCTGGGGCCAACGTCCTGACTTTC
many	17	TRBV3-1	-	TRBJ1-3	CASSPRTLSDPGNTIYF	TGTGCCAGCAGCCCGCGGACCCTGTCAGACCCTGGAAACACCATATATTTT
many	16	TRBV5-1	TRBD1	TRBJ1-1	CASSFGTGRRNTEAFF	TGCGCCAGCAGCTTCGGGACAGGCCGACGGAACACTGAAGCTTTCTTT
many	12	TRBV5-1	-	TRBJ1-1	CASSHGNTEAFF	TGCGCCAGCAGCCACGGGAACACTGAAGCTTTCTTT
many	14	TRBV4-1	-	TRBJ2-1	CASSQERDYNEQFF	TGCGCCAGCAGCCAAGAACGGGACTACAATGAGCAGTTCTTC
many	12	TRBV20-1	-	TRBJ2-2	CSAWDHAAELFF	TGCAGTGCTTGGGACCATGCGGCAGAGCTGTTTTTT
many	12	TRBV10-2	-	TRBJ2-3	CASSESGRTQYF	TGCGCCAGCAGTGAGTCAGGCAGGACGCAGTATTTT
many	16	TRBV27	-	TRBJ1-2	CASSLSFGERAYGYTF	TGTGCCAGCAGTTTATCCTTTGGGGAGCGGGCCTATGGCTACACCTTC
many	16	TRBV20-1	TRBD2	TRBJ2-5	CSVTGVSGGAAETQYF	TGCAGTGTAACCGGAGTGAGCGGGGGGGCCGCCGAGACCCAGTACTTC
few	12	TRBV20-1	-	TRBJ1-1	CSAEYMNTEAFF	TGCAGTGCGGAATATATGAACACTGAAGCTTTCTTT
many	14	TRBV28	-	TRBJ2-7	CASSLWGTTYEQYF	TGTGCCAGCAGTTTATGGGGAACCACCTACGAGCAGTACTTC
many	14	TRBV3-1	-	TRBJ2-2	CASSQVGGTGELFF	TGTGCCAGCAGCCAGGTGGGAGGCACCGGGGAGCTGTTTTTT